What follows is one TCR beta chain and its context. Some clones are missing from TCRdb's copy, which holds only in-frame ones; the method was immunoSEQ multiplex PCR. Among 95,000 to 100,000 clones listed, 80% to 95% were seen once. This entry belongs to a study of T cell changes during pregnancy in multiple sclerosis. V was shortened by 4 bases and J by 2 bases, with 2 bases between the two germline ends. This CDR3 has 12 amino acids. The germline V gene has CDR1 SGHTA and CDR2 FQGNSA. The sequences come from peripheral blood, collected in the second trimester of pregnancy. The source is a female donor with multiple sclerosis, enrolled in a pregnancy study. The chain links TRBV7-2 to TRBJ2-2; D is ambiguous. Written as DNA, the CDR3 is TGTGCCAGCAGCTCAAACACCGGGGAGCTGTTTTTT. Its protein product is CASSSNTGELFF.